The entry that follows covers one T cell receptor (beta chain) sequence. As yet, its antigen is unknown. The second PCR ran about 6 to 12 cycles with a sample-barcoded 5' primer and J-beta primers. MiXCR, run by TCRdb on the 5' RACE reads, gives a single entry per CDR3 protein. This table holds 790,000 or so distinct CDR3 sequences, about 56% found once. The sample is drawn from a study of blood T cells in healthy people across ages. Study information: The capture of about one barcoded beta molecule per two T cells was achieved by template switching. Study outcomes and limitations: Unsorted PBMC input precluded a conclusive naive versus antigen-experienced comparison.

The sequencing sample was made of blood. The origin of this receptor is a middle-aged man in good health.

The CDR3: CASSQDRASNTQYF. The CDR3 DNA sequence: TGTGCCAGCAGCCAAGATCGGGCGTCAAATACGCAGTATTTT. The chain combines TRBV4-2 with TRBJ2-3; D unclear. V dropped 0 bases and J dropped 7 bases, with 11 bases sitting between them. Germline values: CDR1 LGHNA, CDR2 YNFKEQ. The CDR3 spans 14 residues.